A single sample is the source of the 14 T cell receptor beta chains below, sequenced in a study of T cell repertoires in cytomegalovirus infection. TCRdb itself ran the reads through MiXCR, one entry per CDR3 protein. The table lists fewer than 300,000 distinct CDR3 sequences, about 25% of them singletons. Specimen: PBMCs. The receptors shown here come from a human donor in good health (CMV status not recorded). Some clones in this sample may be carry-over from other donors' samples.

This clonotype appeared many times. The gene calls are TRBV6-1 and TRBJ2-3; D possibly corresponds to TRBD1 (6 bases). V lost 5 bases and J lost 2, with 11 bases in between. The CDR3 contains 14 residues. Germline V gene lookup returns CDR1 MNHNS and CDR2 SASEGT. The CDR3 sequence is CASSPGQNTDTQYF. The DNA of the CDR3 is TGTGCCAGCAGTCCGGGACAAAACACAGATACGCAGTATTTT.

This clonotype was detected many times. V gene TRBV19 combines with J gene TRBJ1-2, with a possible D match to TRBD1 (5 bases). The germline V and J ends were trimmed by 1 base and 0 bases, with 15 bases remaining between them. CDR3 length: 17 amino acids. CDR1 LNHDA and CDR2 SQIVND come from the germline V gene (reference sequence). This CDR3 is CASSIVSGTGANYGYTF. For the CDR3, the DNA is TGTGCCAGTAGTATAGTTTCTGGGACGGGTGCTAACTATGGCTACACCTTC.

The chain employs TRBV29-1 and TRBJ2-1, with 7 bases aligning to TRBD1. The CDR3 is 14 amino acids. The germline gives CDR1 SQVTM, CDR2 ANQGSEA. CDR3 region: CIVSTGTLMIEQFF. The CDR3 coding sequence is TGCATCGTATCGACAGGGACCTTAATGATTGAGCAGTTCTTC.

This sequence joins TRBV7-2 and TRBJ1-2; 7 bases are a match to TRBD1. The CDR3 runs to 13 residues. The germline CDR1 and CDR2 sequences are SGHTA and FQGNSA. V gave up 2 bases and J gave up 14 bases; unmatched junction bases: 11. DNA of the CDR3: TGTGCCAGCAGCTTACCAAACGACGGACAGGATACCTTC. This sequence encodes CASSLPNDGQDTF.

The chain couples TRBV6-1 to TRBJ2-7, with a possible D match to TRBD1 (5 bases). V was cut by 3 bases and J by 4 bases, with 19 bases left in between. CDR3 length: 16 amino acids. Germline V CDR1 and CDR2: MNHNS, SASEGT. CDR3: CASSEWSGYTSYEQYF. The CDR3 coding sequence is TGTGCCAGCAGTGAGTGGTCAGGGTATACCTCTTACGAGCAGTACTTC.

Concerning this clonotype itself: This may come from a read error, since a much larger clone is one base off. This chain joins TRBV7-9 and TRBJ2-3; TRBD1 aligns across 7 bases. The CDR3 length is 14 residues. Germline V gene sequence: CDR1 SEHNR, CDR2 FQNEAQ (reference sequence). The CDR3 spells CANSSRTGEDTQYF. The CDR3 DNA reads TGTGCCAACAGCTCGCGAACAGGGGAAGATACGCAGTATTTT.

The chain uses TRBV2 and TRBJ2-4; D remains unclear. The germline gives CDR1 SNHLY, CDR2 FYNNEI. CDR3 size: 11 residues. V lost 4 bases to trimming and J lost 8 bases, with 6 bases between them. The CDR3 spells CASSVGDIQYF. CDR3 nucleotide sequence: TGTGCCAGCAGTGTTGGAGACATTCAGTACTTC.

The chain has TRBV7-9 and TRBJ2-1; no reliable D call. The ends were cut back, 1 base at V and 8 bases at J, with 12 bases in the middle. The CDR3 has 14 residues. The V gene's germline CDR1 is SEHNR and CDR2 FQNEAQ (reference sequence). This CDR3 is CASSLGARTHEQFF. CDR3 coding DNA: TGTGCCAGCAGCTTAGGAGCCAGAACCCATGAGCAGTTCTTC.

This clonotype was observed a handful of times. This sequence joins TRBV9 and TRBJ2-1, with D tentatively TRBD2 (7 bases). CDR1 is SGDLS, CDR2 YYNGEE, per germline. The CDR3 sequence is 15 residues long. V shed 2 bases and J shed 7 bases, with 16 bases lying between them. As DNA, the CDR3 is TGTGCCAGCAGCGTCCTGGGGGGGGGGCAGAATGAGCAGTTCTTC. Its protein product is CASSVLGGGQNEQFF.

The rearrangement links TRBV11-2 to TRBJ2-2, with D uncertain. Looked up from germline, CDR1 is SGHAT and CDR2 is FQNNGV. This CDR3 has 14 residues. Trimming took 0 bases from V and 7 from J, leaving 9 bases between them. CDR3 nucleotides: TGTGCCAGCAGCTTAGAAGTGAAAGGCGGGGAGCTGTTTTTT. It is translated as CASSLEVKGGELFF.

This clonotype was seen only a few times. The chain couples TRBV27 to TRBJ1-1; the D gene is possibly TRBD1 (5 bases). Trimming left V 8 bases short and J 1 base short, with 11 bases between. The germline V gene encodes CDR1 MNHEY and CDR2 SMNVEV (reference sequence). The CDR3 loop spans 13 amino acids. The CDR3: CASGRQRNTEAFF. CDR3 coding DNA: TGTGCCAGCGGAAGACAGCGGAACACTGAAGCTTTCTTT.

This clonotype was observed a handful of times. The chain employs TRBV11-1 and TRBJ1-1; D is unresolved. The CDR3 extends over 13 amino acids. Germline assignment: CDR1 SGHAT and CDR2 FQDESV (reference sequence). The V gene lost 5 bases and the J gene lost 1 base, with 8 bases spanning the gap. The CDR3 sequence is CASSIRRNTEAFF. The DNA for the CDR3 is TGTGCCAGCAGCATAAGGCGGAACACTGAAGCTTTCTTT.

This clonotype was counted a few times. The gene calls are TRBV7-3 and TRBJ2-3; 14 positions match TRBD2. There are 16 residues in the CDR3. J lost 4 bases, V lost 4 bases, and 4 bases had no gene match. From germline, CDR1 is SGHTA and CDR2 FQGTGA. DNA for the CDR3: TGTGCCAGCAGCTCGGCGGGACTAGCGGGGGCAGATACGCAGTATTTT. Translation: CASSSAGLAGADTQYF.

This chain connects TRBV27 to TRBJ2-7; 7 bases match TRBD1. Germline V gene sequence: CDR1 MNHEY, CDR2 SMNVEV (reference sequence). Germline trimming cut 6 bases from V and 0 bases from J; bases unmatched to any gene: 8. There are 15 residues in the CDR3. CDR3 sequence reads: CASSNHRDSSYEQYF. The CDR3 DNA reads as TGTGCCAGCAGCAATCACCGGGACAGCTCCTACGAGCAGTACTTC.